Sequencing of this TCR beta chain was carried out in a study of post-analysis software for immune sequencing data. Looking at the study overall: Included courses were relapsing-remitting and secondary progressive multiple sclerosis; progressive-relapsing multiple sclerosis was also included.

Researchers reported that TCR beta cDNA libraries carried unique molecular identifiers. TCRdb ran MiXCR on the PCR reads and lists one entry per CDR3 protein. Here the sample spans around 150,000 distinct CDR3 sequences, under 40% being singletons. In germline, CDR1 is SEHNR, CDR2 FQNEAQ (reference sequence). The CDR3 has 14 amino acids. V shed 5 bases, J shed 3 bases, and the junction held 5 bases outside the gene matches. This chain links TRBV7-9 with TRBJ2-7; 9 positions match TRBD1. Material: blood, obtained after autologous hematopoietic stem cell transplantation. The TCR was taken from a girl aged 10-17 years with multiple sclerosis. As DNA, the CDR3 is TGTGCCAGCAGCGAGGGACAGGGACGCTACGAGCAGTACTTC. It encodes CASSEGQGRYEQYF.